Presented here are 22 T cell receptor beta chains from one specimen sequenced in a study of control samples from healthy donors and cancer patients. TCRdb keeps only in-frame clones here, not all; method: immunoSEQ multiplex PCR. Here the sample spans 40,000 to 45,000 clones, roughly 65% being singletons. Sequenced: formalin-fixed, paraffin-embedded tissue. The receptor set was obtained from a male donor with melanoma.

The chain carries TRBV10-3 and TRBJ2-7; D is unresolved. The CDR3 covers 17 residues. CDR1 ENHRY and CDR2 SYGVKD come from the germline V gene. With 1 base removed from V and 3 bases from J, the gap between germline ends came to 19 bases. CDR3 in DNA: TGTGCCATCAGTGAGTATCGGTCCAGCCCCATATTCTACGAGCAGTACTTC. Translating gives CAISEYRSSPIFYEQYF.

This clone has only one observation. The rearrangement uses TRBV6-5 and TRBJ2-3, with D hard to call. There are 13 residues in the CDR3. Trimming removed 6 bases from V and 2 bases from J, with 9 bases in between. Germline V gene lookup returns CDR1 MNHEY and CDR2 SVGAGI. For the CDR3, the DNA is TGTGCCAGCAGGGGGATATCCACAGATACGCAGTATTTT. This encodes CASRGISTDTQYF.

The chain combines TRBV3-1 (or the pseudogene TRBV3-2) with TRBJ2-3; D is unresolved. CDR1 is LGHDT, CDR2 YNNKEL, per germline (reference sequence). Between the trimmed V and J ends, which lost 3 bases and 2 bases, there was a span of 6 bases. There are 13 residues in the CDR3. The CDR3 nucleotides read TGTGCCAGCAGCCACCCAGACACAGATACGCAGTATTTT. It yields the protein CASSHPDTDTQYF.

The V and J genes are TRBV5-4 and TRBJ1-1; no reliable D call. This CDR3 has 16 amino acids. Germline V CDR1 and CDR2: SGHNT, YYREEE (reference sequence). The V end was cut by 3 bases, the J end by 2 bases, with 17 bases between. The CDR3 here is CASSSFPVTLNTEAFF. The CDR3 nucleotides are TGTGCCAGCAGCTCATTCCCCGTCACCTTAAACACTGAAGCTTTCTTT.

This chain connects TRBV7-9 to TRBJ2-3; D is ambiguous. The CDR3 covers 17 residues. Germline V lookup: CDR1 SEHNR, CDR2 FQNEAQ (reference sequence). V was cut by 1 base and J by 6 bases, with 20 bases left in between. The CDR3 is CASSLVAVGSVWDTQYF. CDR3 bases: TGTGCCAGCAGCTTAGTCGCGGTGGGCTCGGTTTGGGATACGCAGTATTTT. Combining the CDR3 with reference TRBV7-9 and TRBJ2-3 gives the whole variable domain DTGVSQNPRHKITKRGQNVTFRCDPISEHNRLYWYRQTLGQGPEFLTYFQNEAQLEKSRLLSDRFSAERPKGSFSTLEIQRTEQGDSAMYLCASSLVAVGSVWDTQYFGPGTRLTVL.

The V and J genes are TRBV11-2 and TRBJ2-3, with 8 bases fitting TRBD2. The CDR3 extends over 17 amino acids. The V gene end was trimmed by 1 base and the J gene end by 3 bases; junction bases not matched to a gene: 9. Germline V gene sequence: CDR1 SGHAT, CDR2 FQNNGV. CDR3 loop: CASSLVVLAGLTDTQYF. In DNA, the CDR3 is TGTGCCAGCAGCTTAGTTGTTCTAGCGGGCCTAACAGATACGCAGTATTTT.

This rearrangement joins TRBV24-1 to TRBJ2-1; TRBD2 matches at 10 bases. Germline CDR1 KGHDR, CDR2 SFDVKD. This CDR3 comprises 19 residues. V shed 5 bases and J 6 bases; nucleotides not matched to a gene: 18. CDR3 coding DNA: TGTGCCACCAGTGGAGGAGGATTTACTGCACTAGCGGGGTTCAATGAGCAGTTCTTC. Its translation: CATSGGGFTALAGFNEQFF.

The gene calls are TRBV5-1 and TRBJ1-4; 7 positions agree with TRBD1. V dropped 4 bases and J dropped 8; count of bases not matched to a gene: 8. This CDR3 comprises 14 residues. The germline V gene has CDR1 SGHRS and CDR2 YFSETQ. CDR3 DNA: TGCGCCAGCAGCAGGGACAGCCTGTCCGAAAAACTGTTTTTT. Translating it yields CASSRDSLSEKLFF.

The chain couples TRBV24-1 to TRBJ2-1; D perhaps matches TRBD2 (5 bases). Per germline, CDR1 KGHDR and CDR2 SFDVKD. This CDR3 region has 15 residues. Trimming took 4 bases from V and 11 from J, leaving 20 bases between them. CDR3 sequence: CATSELSGLLQQQFF. CDR3 DNA sequence: TGTGCCACCAGTGAGCTGTCCGGACTTCTTCAGCAGCAGTTCTTC.

V gene TRBV6-5 combines with J gene TRBJ2-3; 8 bases align to TRBD2. This CDR3 is 15 amino acids long. Trimming took 8 bases from V and 0 from J; bases not matched to a gene: 7. Germline assignment: CDR1 MNHEY and CDR2 SVGAGI. CDR3 sequence reads: CASLKAGASTDTQYF. The CDR3 region has the DNA TGTGCCAGCCTCAAAGCGGGGGCTAGCACAGATACGCAGTATTTT.

The chain carries TRBV24-1 and TRBJ2-2, with D possibly matching TRBD1 (5 bases). The ends were cut back, 7 bases at V and 4 bases at J, with 12 bases in the middle. The CDR3 loop spans 14 amino acids. Looked up from germline, CDR1 is KGHDR and CDR2 is SFDVKD. The CDR3 loop reads CATSSGLLTGELFF. Written as DNA, the CDR3 is TGTGCCACCAGCTCAGGGTTACTCACCGGGGAGCTGTTTTTT.

The CDR3, as DNA: TGTGCCAGCAGCCATACTAGCGGAGGGATGAATGAGCAGTTCTTC. It codes for CASSHTSGGMNEQFF. The rearrangement links TRBV28 to TRBJ2-1, with 8 bases identical to TRBD2. Germline lookup yields CDR1 MDHEN and CDR2 SYDVKM. J was trimmed by 7 bases and V by 6 bases; bases with no gene match: 11. The CDR3 extends over 15 amino acids.

The chain uses TRBV18 and TRBJ2-1, with 8 positions matching TRBD1. Germline V gene lookup returns CDR1 KGHSH and CDR2 LQKENI. The CDR3 sequence is 14 residues long. Trimming cost V 3 bases and J 6 bases; bases outside gene matches: 4. The DNA for the CDR3 is TGTGCCAGCTCACCGGGACAGGCTATCAATGAGCAGTTCTTC. Its protein product is CASSPGQAINEQFF.

The CDR3 sequence: CASSVLAEGFYEQYF. The CDR3 DNA is TGTGCCAGCAGCGTACTAGCGGAGGGGTTCTACGAGCAGTACTTC. The V gene is TRBV7-2, the J gene TRBJ2-7; TRBD2 aligns across 8 bases. Trimming cost V 5 bases and J 3 bases; bases outside gene matches: 9. Germline V gene data show CDR1 as SGHTA and CDR2 as FQGNSA. The CDR3 length is 15 residues.

This chain's CDR3 is CASRPGQDTEAFF. DNA of the CDR3: TGTGCCAGCAGACCGGGACAGGACACTGAAGCTTTCTTT. This chain connects TRBV28 to TRBJ1-1, with 8 bases matching TRBD1. Germline V CDR1 and CDR2: MDHEN, SYDVKM. This CDR3 contains 13 residues. V lost 6 bases to trimming and J lost 3 bases; unmatched junction nucleotides: 3.

J is TRBJ2-2 and V is TRBV11-2; the match to TRBD1 covers 9 bases. In germline, CDR1 is SGHAT, CDR2 FQNNGV. V trimming: 2 bases; J trimming: 5 bases; junction bases outside the gene matches: 9. The CDR3 contains 17 residues. Here the CDR3 reads CASSLFRTGVLTGELFF. In DNA, the CDR3 is TGTGCCAGCAGCTTATTTCGGACAGGGGTATTAACCGGGGAGCTGTTTTTT.

The chain has TRBV19 and TRBJ2-7; 7 nucleotides agree with TRBD1. CDR1 and CDR2 from the germline V gene are LNHDA and SQIVND (reference sequence). Trimming cost V 4 bases and J 4 bases; bases outside gene matches: 7. CDR3 size: 14 residues. CDR3 region: CASSRTGPAYEQYF. The DNA for the CDR3 is TGTGCCAGTAGTAGGACAGGTCCAGCGTACGAGCAGTACTTC.

The J gene is TRBJ2-3, the V gene TRBV5-5; no clear D. The V and J ends lost 4 bases and 2 bases respectively, with 8 bases between them. Germline assignment: CDR1 SGHKS and CDR2 YYEKEE (reference sequence). This CDR3 is built from 13 residues. The CDR3 loop reads CASSDAPTDTQYF. DNA for the CDR3: TGTGCCAGCAGCGACGCGCCCACAGATACGCAGTATTTT.

The V call is TRBV9, the J call TRBJ2-1, with 8 bases fitting TRBD2. This CDR3 has 14 amino acids. CDR1 and CDR2 from the germline V gene are SGDLS and YYNGEE. The J segment lost 5 bases and the V segment lost 4 bases, leaving 5 bases of the junction unmatched. The CDR3 here is CASSPQTSDNEQFF. DNA of the CDR3: TGTGCCAGCAGCCCCCAGACTAGCGACAATGAGCAGTTCTTC.

The J gene is TRBJ2-1, the V gene TRBV7-3, with TRBD2 identical over 8 bases. Germline V lookup: CDR1 SGHTA, CDR2 FQGTGA. CDR3 length: 16 amino acids. The trim removed 4 bases at V and 5 bases at J, leaving 10 bases unmatched. CDR3 sequence: CASSSTGLVVHNEQFF. CDR3 bases: TGTGCCAGCAGCTCAACGGGACTAGTGGTTCACAATGAGCAGTTCTTC.

CDR3: CASSLIQRSDTEAFF. For the CDR3, the DNA is TGTGCCAGCAGCTTAATCCAGCGGTCGGACACTGAAGCTTTCTTT. The genes are TRBV7-3 and TRBJ1-1; no clear D. The CDR3 is made up of 15 amino acids. Per the germline V gene, CDR1 is SGHTA and CDR2 is FQGTGA. Trimming left V 1 base short and J 3 bases short, with 12 bases between.

V gene TRBV29-1 combines with J gene TRBJ2-2; 7 bases fit TRBD1. V lost 3 bases, J lost 3 bases, and 7 bases stayed unmatched. Germline CDR1 is SQVTM and CDR2 is ANQGSEA. The CDR3 is made up of 15 amino acids. The CDR3 DNA is TGCAGCGTTGATTCCCCAGGGGGACACACCGGGGAGCTGTTTTTT. It specifies CSVDSPGGHTGELFF.